This T cell receptor beta chain stems from a study of CD4 T cells in relation to SARS-CoV-2 and coronaviruses. The wider study: Convalescent patients were eight or nine males and 4 females; two were Hispanic.

The CDR3 runs to 15 residues. V lost 5 bases and J lost 5; bases outside the gene matches: 7. The germline CDR1 and CDR2 sequences are MDHEN and SYDVKM. Profiled with immunoSEQ multiplex PCR; TCRdb holds only in-frame clones, not every one. The sample includes some 40,000 clones, 70% to 90% of them seen just once. The sample was memory CD4+ T cells from PBMCs. This sequence joins TRBV28 and TRBJ1-1; the match to TRBD1 covers 11 bases. The receptor comes from an adult with COVID-19. The CDR3 nucleotides read TGTGCCAGCAGTGTTACGGGACAGGGGGGTACTGAAGCTTTCTTT. Translation gives CASSVTGQGGTEAFF.